This TCR beta chain was sequenced in a study of cytomegalovirus exposure and HLA in healthy donors. CDR1 GTSNPN and CDR2 SVGIG come from the germline V gene (reference sequence). The CDR3 loop spans 15 amino acids. V lost 0 bases to trimming and J lost 3 bases; unmatched junction nucleotides: 5. The PCR contained 60 Vbeta and 13 Jbeta primers. The data were produced by immunoSEQ multiplex PCR, yet TCRdb's version contains in-frame clones alone and is incomplete. The sample has under 140,000 clones, approximately 83% seen once. For this clone: The antigen is undetermined.

Regarding the study as a whole: TCR beta V- and J-gene trimming, according to a later analysis, was linked to a missense DCLRE1C variant. Some highly shared sequence variants likely arose as a pipeline artifact. Accurate predictions that matched the HLA-A and HLA-B alleles of most subjects were reportedly made from TCR beta sequences.

The chain employs TRBV30 and TRBJ2-5; 9 bases map to TRBD2. Source material: PBMCs. The TCR comes from a man aged 40-49 years in good health and CMV-seronegative. This CDR3 is CAWSVLRLAEETQYF. The DNA for the CDR3 is TGTGCCTGGAGTGTCCTGAGACTAGCGGAAGAGACCCAGTACTTC.